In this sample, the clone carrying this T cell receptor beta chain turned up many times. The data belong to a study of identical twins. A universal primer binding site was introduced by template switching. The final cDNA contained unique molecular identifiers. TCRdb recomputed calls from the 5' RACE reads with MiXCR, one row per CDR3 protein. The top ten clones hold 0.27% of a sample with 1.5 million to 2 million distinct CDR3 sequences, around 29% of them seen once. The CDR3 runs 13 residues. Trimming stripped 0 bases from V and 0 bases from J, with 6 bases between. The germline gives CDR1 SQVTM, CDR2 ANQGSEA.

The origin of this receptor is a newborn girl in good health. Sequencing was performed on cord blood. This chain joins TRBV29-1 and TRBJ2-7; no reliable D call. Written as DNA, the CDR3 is TGCAGCGTTGAAGATACGAGCTCCTACGAGCAGTACTTC. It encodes CSVEDTSSYEQYF.